This T cell receptor (beta chain) was documented in a study of blood T cell repertoires in COVID-19. Looking at the study overall: The United States, Italy and Spain were the sources of the acute and convalescent COVID-19 samples. Sources were T cells, B-cell-depleted T cells, or PBMCs; the material itself was cDNA or gDNA.

Authors' data handling: Amplification of reference gene primers provided the estimated nucleated cell counts. TCRdb's table, derived via immunoSEQ multiplex PCR, lists solely in-frame clones and lacks some. V and J calls and clone size are given by that table; D and trimming were obtained from the DNA. The table includes 250,000 to 300,000 clones, about nine tenths detected once. The V end was cut by 3 bases, the J end by 11 bases, with 14 bases between. Germline V gene sequence: CDR1 LNHDA, CDR2 SQIVND (reference sequence). The CDR3 length is 14 residues. This TCR was recovered from a woman between 50 and 59 years old who had recovered from COVID-19. V is TRBV19 and J is TRBJ1-6; D possibly corresponds to TRBD1 (6 bases). The sequenced material came from peripheral blood. The CDR3 loop reads CASSMWQGRAPLHF. Here the CDR3 DNA reads TGTGCCAGTAGTATGTGGCAGGGGAGGGCACCCCTCCACTTT.